Below, one TCR beta chain is given with its context. Its antigen is unknown. Other DNA sequences within the sample encode an identical CDR3. As originally analysed: From ImmunoSEQ came sequences covering only the junction and carrying no quality scores, so filtering differed. Some clones are missing from TCRdb's copy, which holds only in-frame ones; the method was immunoSEQ multiplex PCR. V, J and clone size are taken as reported in that table, and D and trimming were inferred from the DNA itself. Among about 600,000 clones listed, around 95% were seen once. Naive CD8 cells were CD45RO-negative, positively selected for CCR7, excluding terminally differentiated effector memory CD45RA+ cells. The data stem from a study of shared clonotypes between healthy human individuals. Study information: Used for every donor were three CD4 naive, three CD4 memory, two CD8 naive and one CD8 memory plate.

Findings and caveats of the study: The sharing of 4.5% to 5.5% of naive CD4 clonotypes was seen across a handful of donors.

Looked up from germline, CDR1 is LNHDA and CDR2 is SQIVND (reference sequence). Trimming took off 5 bases at V and 0 bases at J, with 5 bases between the two ends. The CDR3 contains 12 residues. The sequencing sample was made of naive CD8+ T cells sorted from blood. The rearrangement uses TRBV19 and TRBJ2-7; D gene ambiguous. The source is a woman in her twenties or thirties in good health. CDR3 region: CASSPDSYEQYF. The CDR3 DNA is TGTGCCAGTAGTCCTGACTCCTACGAGCAGTACTTC.